This is a list of T cell receptor beta chains from one sample in a study of cytomegalovirus exposure and HLA in healthy donors. Here immunoSEQ multiplex PCR was the method, and the copy in TCRdb shows in-frame clones only, minus some. Of some 150,000 clones listed, roughly four fifths are singletons. The specimen was PBMCs. These receptor sequences come from a woman in her forties or fifties in good health and CMV-seronegative. CDR3s include the opening cysteine and the closing phenylalanine or tryptophan. A D gene is named only where the DNA matches it firmly. Clone size is stated in some rows and not others, as once, few, many or a class when expanded.

>TRBJ2-1|TRBV27|TRBD2|.
TGTGCCAGCAGTTTAACTCTAGCGGCCTACAATGAGCAGTTCTTC
CASSLTLAAYNEQFF
>TRBJ1-2|TRBV29-1|.|.
TGCAGCGTTGAAGATTCCAATGGCTACACCTTC
CSVEDSNGYTF
>TRBJ2-1|TRBV19|TRBD2|.
TGTGCCAGTAGTATCACTAGCGGGTTCTACAATGAGCAGTTCTTC
CASSITSGFYNEQFF
>TRBJ1-2|TRBV4-2|TRBD1|.
TGTGCCAGCAGCCGAGTCAGCAGGGGACAGGTCGGGCTCGACTATGGCTACACCTTC
CASSRVSRGQVGLDYGYTF
>TRBJ1-2|TRBV29-1|.|.
TGCAGCGTTGAAGCAGGGAACTATGGCTACACCTTC
CSVEAGNYGYTF
>TRBJ2-1|TRBV30|.|.
TGTGCCTGGAGTGTAGGAGGGCCTTGGGGAAATGAGCAGTTCTTC
CAWSVGGPWGNEQFF
>TRBJ2-5|TRBV13|.|.
TGTGCCAGCAGCTCCGTACTCCAAGAGACCCAGTACTTC
CASSSVLQETQYF
>TRBJ2-5|TRBV5-1|TRBD2|.
TGCGCCAGCAGCCGTAGCGGGGGGGCCGGAGAGACCCAGTACTTC
CASSRSGGAGETQYF
>TRBJ2-5|TRBV10-3|.|once
TGTGCCATCAGTGGGGTCCCAGGGGAGACCCAGTACTTC
CAISGVPGETQYF
>TRBJ1-6|TRBV6-1|.|.
TGTGCCAGCAGTGAAGGGGGTTGGGGGCTTGGTAATTCACCCCTCCACTTT
CASSEGGWGLGNSPLHF
>TRBJ2-3|TRBV28|.|.
TGTGCCAGCAGTTTATCAGGGCGCGCAGATACGCAGTATTTT
CASSLSGRADTQYF
>TRBJ2-1|TRBV15|TRBD1|.
TGTGCCACCAGCAGGAAACAGGGGACGAGCTCCTACAATGAGCAGTTCTTC
CATSRKQGTSSYNEQFF
>TRBJ2-7|TRBV7-9|.|.
TGTTCCAGCCCCAGGGTCTACGAGCAGTACTTC
CSSPRVYEQYF
>TRBJ2-7|TRBV2|.|.
TGTGCCAGCAGTGAAGCGCCAGGGCAGATCTACGAGCAGTACTTC
CASSEAPGQIYEQYF
>TRBJ2-7|TRBV5-6|.|.
TGTGCCAGCAGCTTATCGGGTGGGTCAAACTCCTACGAGCAGTACTTC
CASSLSGGSNSYEQYF
>TRBJ2-5|TRBV9|.|.
TGTGCCAGCAGCCCGGGGACAATACAAGAGACCCAGTACTTC
CASSPGTIQETQYF
>TRBJ2-3|TRBV4-3|TRBD2|few
TGCGCCAGCAGCCACGTCGGACTAGCGAGTCCAGATACGCAGTATTTT
CASSHVGLASPDTQYF
>TRBJ1-1|TRBV5-4|.|.
TGTGCCAGCAGCTTCGGTTTGGGCTCGAACACTGAAGCTTTCTTT
CASSFGLGSNTEAFF
>TRBJ2-6|TRBV15|.|.
TGTGCCACCAGCAGAGATCGAGAGGCTGGGGCCAACGTCCTGACTTTC
CATSRDREAGANVLTF
>TRBJ2-2|TRBV5-4|TRBD2|.
TGTGCCAGCAGCCCGGAAGGTCTAGCGGGGGTCACCGGGGAGCTGTTTTTT
CASSPEGLAGVTGELFF
>TRBJ1-1|TRBV29-1|.|.
TGCAGCGTTGCCGGGTTGAACACTGAAGCTTTCTTT
CSVAGLNTEAFF
>TRBJ1-2|TRBV7-9|.|.
TGTGCCAGCAGCTTAGTGGGGGGGGGCGCTTACTTCTATGGCTACACCTTC
CASSLVGGGAYFYGYTF
>TRBJ2-2|TRBV7-9|TRBD2|once
TGTGCCAGCACACTAGCGGGGGGCACCGGGGAGCTGTTTTTT
CASTLAGGTGELFF
>TRBJ1-4|TRBV30|.|.
TGTGCCTGGAGTCCAGGGGAGGGAACTAATGAAAAACTGTTTTTT
CAWSPGEGTNEKLFF
>TRBJ1-2|TRBV19|.|.
TGTGCCAGTAGTGTTCAGGGACTCTATGGCTACACCTTC
CASSVQGLYGYTF
>TRBJ1-1|TRBV7-9|TRBD1|.
TGTGCCAGCAGCCGGACAGGGTACACTGAAGCTTTCTTT
CASSRTGYTEAFF
>TRBJ2-2|TRBV10-3|.|.
TGTGCCATCAGTGAAGGCAGGGCGAACACCGGGGAGCTGTTTTTT
CAISEGRANTGELFF
>TRBJ2-7|TRBV27|TRBD2|.
TGTGCCAGCAGCACGGGACTAGCGATCGAGCAGTACTTC
CASSTGLAIEQYF
>TRBJ2-3|TRBV18|.|.
TGTGCCAGCTCACCCCAACGGGTCACAGATACGCAGTATTTT
CASSPQRVTDTQYF
>TRBJ2-7|TRBV6-5|.|.
TGTGCCAGCAGTTACTCTCGCCGCGGACAGCGCTACGAGCAGTACTTC
CASSYSRRGQRYEQYF
>TRBJ2-2|TRBV9|TRBD2|.
TGTGCCAGCAGCTCGTCGAAAGGGAGGGCTGGCGGGGAGCTGTTTTTT
CASSSSKGRAGGELFF
>TRBJ1-4|TRBV13|.|.
TGTGCCAGCAGCGTTGGGCGGGCACTTGAAAAACTGTTTTTT
CASSVGRALEKLFF
>TRBJ2-7|TRBV7-9|.|.
TGTGCCAGCAGCCCCGAGGTCGACGAGCAGTACTTC
CASSPEVDEQYF
>TRBJ2-7|TRBV27|TRBD2|few
TGTGCCAGCAGTTTATCCCCGAACCCGACTAGCTGGGCCGAGCAGTACTTC
CASSLSPNPTSWAEQYF
>TRBJ2-5|TRBV11-2|TRBD2|once
TGTGCCAGCAGACCCGTCGTGGGGGGGAAAGAGACCCAGTACTTC
CASRPVVGGKETQYF
>TRBJ2-2|TRBV5-1|TRBD2|.
TGCGCCAGCAGATTAACGGCGGGGGAGGCCGGGGAGCTGTTTTTT
CASRLTAGEAGELFF
>TRBJ1-4|TRBV7-9|TRBD1|.
TGTGCCAGCAGCCATGACAGGGGACCTAATGAAAAACTGTTTTTT
CASSHDRGPNEKLFF
>TRBJ2-5|TRBV5-1|TRBD2|.
TGCGCCAGCAGCTTAGACGGGGGGAAAGAGACCCAGTACTTC
CASSLDGGKETQYF
>TRBJ2-1|TRBV4-2|TRBD2|.
TGTGCCAGCAGCCAAGAGGGACTAGCGGCAAATGAGCAGTTCTTC
CASSQEGLAANEQFF
>TRBJ2-7|TRBV7-9|.|.
TGTGCCAGCAGCTTAGGGAAAGCGGGCGCCCCCGAGCAGTACTTC
CASSLGKAGAPEQYF
>TRBJ2-3|TRBV28|.|.
TGTGCCAGCAGTTTATTACGTGGCGGCAAATATTTT
CASSLLRGGKYF
>TRBJ2-7|TRBV5-6|TRBD1|.
TGTGCCAGCAGCCACGACAGGGGGAGTAATCGCGAGCAGTACTTC
CASSHDRGSNREQYF
>TRBJ1-3|TRBV12-5|.|.
TGTGCTAGTGGGGCCCGACAGGCCTCTGGAGCGGCGGTGACCATATATTTT
CASGARQASGAAVTIYF